This entry lists 32 T cell receptor beta chains sequenced from one sample in a study of CDR3 diversity in severe acne. TCRdb independently ran MiXCR on the PCR reads; one entry per CDR3 protein. The repertoire consists of under 95,000 distinct CDR3 sequences, with over 45% occurring once and the leading ten covering over 9.5%. The sequenced sample consisted of blood. These TCRs come from a male donor in good health, serving as a control.

The chain recombines TRBV20-1 with TRBJ2-3; 10 positions agree with TRBD2. Germline loops: CDR1 DFQATT, CDR2 SNEGSKA (reference sequence). This CDR3 region has 16 residues. V lost 2 bases and J lost 2; bases outside the gene matches: 7. For the CDR3, the DNA is TGCAGTGCTAGACCTAGCGGGAGATCCGACACAGATACGCAGTATTTT. Translating gives CSARPSGRSDTDTQYF.

This clonotype was seen at least ten times. The chain carries TRBV6-4 and TRBJ2-3, with 10 bases that match TRBD2. This CDR3 has 15 amino acids. Per germline, CDR1 MRHNA and CDR2 SNTAGT. The V and J ends lost 6 bases and 0 bases, in that order; junction bases with no gene match: 3. DNA for the CDR3: TGTGCCAGCAGACTAGCGGGAACTAGCACAGATACGCAGTATTTT. Protein product: CASRLAGTSTDTQYF.

The rearrangement links TRBV29-1 to TRBJ1-1; D gene uncertain. The ends were cut back, 3 bases at V and 3 bases at J, with 8 bases in the middle. The CDR3 is 12 amino acids. From germline, CDR1 is SQVTM and CDR2 ANQGSEA. The CDR3 bases are TGCAGCGTTGATCTGGGGTACACTGAAGCTTTCTTT. Its translation is CSVDLGYTEAFF.

This clonotype showed up many times. The rearrangement links TRBV4-1 to TRBJ2-7, with TRBD1 matching 8 bases. After removal of 1 base from V and 5 bases from J, the junction contained 7 bases not matched to a gene. This CDR3 contains 15 residues. The germline gives CDR1 MGHRA, CDR2 YSYEKL. CDR3 in DNA: TGCGCCAGCAGCCAAGGGGGCAGGGGGCGCGACGAGCAGTACTTC. As protein: CASSQGGRGRDEQYF.

The chain has TRBV19 and TRBJ1-5; D is unclear. Germline V CDR1 and CDR2: LNHDA, SQIVND (reference sequence). The V gene lost 3 bases and the J gene lost 5 bases, with 14 bases spanning the gap. This CDR3 is built from 15 residues. This CDR3 is CASSMPGVLDQPQHF. DNA of the CDR3: TGTGCCAGTAGTATGCCCGGGGTTTTGGATCAGCCCCAGCATTTT. Full variable domain (remainder filled in from reference TRBV19 and TRBJ1-5): DGGITQSPKYLFRKEGQNVTLSCEQNLNHDAMYWYRQDPGQGLRLIYYSQIVNDFQKGDIAEGYSVSREKKESFPLTVTSAQKNPTAFYLCASSMPGVLDQPQHFGDGTRLSIL.

Relative to its sample, this clonotype is medium-sized. The rearrangement joins TRBV7-2 to TRBJ2-7; D is unresolved. The ends were cut back, 5 bases at V and 0 bases at J, with 11 bases in the middle. The CDR3 loop spans 14 amino acids. Per the germline V gene, CDR1 is SGHTA and CDR2 is FQGNSA. The CDR3 DNA reads as TGTGCCAGCAGCGCGACATCCTACTCCTACGAGCAGTACTTC. Protein product: CASSATSYSYEQYF.

About this clonotype itself: A read error may be the cause here, since a much bigger clone is one base away. V gene TRBV7-9 combines with J gene TRBJ1-3, with D unresolved. Germline-derived CDR1 and CDR2 are SEHNR and FQNEAQ (reference sequence). This CDR3 has 13 residues. V lost 7 bases, J lost 5 bases, and 12 bases lay in between. The DNA for the CDR3 is TGTGCCAGCATTCTCGAGTCTAGAAACACCATATATTTT. It specifies CASILESRNTIYF. Looking up the rest from reference TRBV7-9 and TRBJ1-3 gives the full variable domain: DTGVSQNPRHKITKRGQNVTFRCDPISEHNRLYWYRQTLGQGPEFLTYFQNEAQLEKSRLLSDRFSAERPKGSFSTLEIQRTEQGDSAMYLCASILESRNTIYFGEGSWLTVV.

This clonotype was picked up many times. The V call is TRBV9, the J call TRBJ2-1; D not resolved. The CDR3 consists of 14 residues. Germline CDR1 is SGDLS and CDR2 is YYNGEE. V lost 0 bases, J lost 5 bases, and 9 bases lay in between. Here the CDR3 reads CASSVAEFNNEQFF. In nucleotides, the CDR3 is TGTGCCAGCAGCGTAGCAGAGTTTAACAATGAGCAGTTCTTC. Together with reference TRBV9 and TRBJ2-1, the CDR3 gives the full variable domain: DSGVTQTPKHLITATGQRVTLRCSPRSGDLSVYWYQQSLDQGLQFLIQYYNGEERAKGNILERFSAQQFPDLHSELNLSSLELGDSALYFCASSVAEFNNEQFFGPGTRLTVL.

This clonotype was detected only once. The chain employs TRBV6-5 and TRBJ1-1, with TRBD1 identical over 10 bases. Germline CDR1 MNHEY, CDR2 SVGAGI. Trimming cost V 6 bases and J 11 bases; bases outside gene matches: 15. The CDR3 has 15 residues. CDR3 residues: CASSAQDRGDHEAFF. For the CDR3, the DNA is TGTGCCAGCAGCGCCCAGGACAGGGGGGACCATGAGGCTTTCTTT.

This clonotype has ten or more counts. V gene TRBV3-1 combines with J gene TRBJ2-3; no definite D call. This CDR3 region has 15 residues. V was cut by 5 bases and J by 1 base, with 13 bases left in between. The V gene's germline CDR1 is LGHDT and CDR2 YNNKEL (reference sequence). In DNA, the CDR3 is TGTGCCAGCAGCATCCGGACGGGCCGCACAGATACGCAGTATTTT. This codes for CASSIRTGRTDTQYF.

V is TRBV7-9 and J is TRBJ2-7; D may be TRBD2 (6 bases). Germline V gives CDR1 SEHNR, CDR2 FQNEAQ (reference sequence). The CDR3 totals 14 residues. With 5 bases removed from V and 3 bases from J, the gap between germline ends came to 14 bases. CDR3: CASSPLGGNYEQYF. CDR3 in DNA: TGTGCCAGCAGCCCTCTCGGAGGGAACTACGAGCAGTACTTC.

Many counts were recorded for this clonotype. The CDR3 nucleotides are TGTGCCAGCAGTCTCGGTGTCATAGGGACTGAAGCTTTCTTT. Its translation: CASSLGVIGTEAFF. The rearrangement links TRBV12-3 or TRBV12-4 to TRBJ1-1; D gene unclear. V was cut by 5 bases and J by 5 bases, with 15 bases left in between. The CDR3 extends over 14 amino acids.

V and J are TRBV10-2 and TRBJ1-1; D is uncertain. The CDR3 has 12 amino acids. V lost 3 bases and J 4 bases, leaving 6 bases between the germline ends. In germline, CDR1 is WSHSY, CDR2 SAAADI. In DNA, the CDR3 is TGCGCCAGCAGTGACGGGTTCACTGAAGCTTTCTTT. Residues: CASSDGFTEAFF.

In this sample, this clonotype turned up many times. This sequence may be a read error, since a much larger clone differs from it by one base. This chain joins TRBV6-1 and TRBJ1-1, with D perhaps matching TRBD1 (6 bases). This CDR3 comprises 12 residues. Germline CDR1 MNHNS, CDR2 SASEGT. Between the trimmed V and J ends, which lost 4 bases and 6 bases, there was a span of 9 bases. The CDR3 sequence: CASSGGLAEAFF. CDR3 coding DNA: TGTGCCAGCAGTGGGGGGCTCGCTGAAGCTTTCTTT.

Note on this clonotype: An end of the junction does not agree with germline; a read error may underlie this. This sequence joins TRBV27 and TRBJ1-1; 7 nucleotides match TRBD1. CDR3 length equals 13 residues. The germline V gene encodes CDR1 MNHEY and CDR2 SMNVEV (reference sequence). The chain's CDR3 is CACSRQGYTEAFF. DNA for the CDR3: TGTGCCTGCAGCCGACAGGGCTACACTGAAGCTTTCTTT.

Concerning this clonotype itself: A much larger clone differs from this one at a single base, so this may be a read error. This chain connects TRBV10-3 to TRBJ1-5; D call uncertain. Matching the DNA end better, TRBJ2-3 makes the J call doubtful. The CDR3 spans 14 residues. Germline CDR1 ENHRY, CDR2 SYGVKD. The CDR3 coding sequence is TGTGCCATCAGTGAGTCGACACTAAATCAGCCCCAGTATTTT. Translated: CAISESTLNQPQYF.

This clonotype was found many times. CDR3 nucleotide sequence: TGTGCCAGCAGCCAAGAAAGCTTTCTGGACAGGACCTCCTACGAGCAGTACTTC. This encodes CASSQESFLDRTSYEQYF. The gene calls are TRBV14 and TRBJ2-7; 7 bases fit TRBD1. The CDR3 is 18 amino acids. Germline V gene lookup returns CDR1 SGHDN and CDR2 FVKESK. Germline trimming cut 0 bases from V and 0 bases from J; bases unmatched to any gene: 11.

Of note for this clonotype: The junction shows a germline mismatch at one end, possibly a read error. The V and J genes are TRBV7-9 and TRBJ2-7, with TRBD1 matching over 10 bases. The DNA end lines up better with TRBJ2-1; the J call may be wrong. CDR3 size: 14 residues. Germline lookup yields CDR1 SEHNR and CDR2 FQNEAQ (reference sequence). The CDR3 region has the DNA TGTACCAGCAGCCCCCAGGGACAGGGGCACGAGCAGTTCTTC. Translation: CTSSPQGQGHEQFF.

In this sample, this clonotype turned up many times. The chain couples TRBV4-1 to TRBJ1-5, with D possibly matching TRBD1 (6 bases). The CDR3 is 15 amino acids. Germline CDR1 MGHRA, CDR2 YSYEKL. V dropped 1 base and J dropped 2 bases, with 9 bases sitting between them. The chain's CDR3 is CASSQVGAGNQPQHF. CDR3 coding DNA: TGCGCCAGCAGCCAAGTGGGGGCTGGCAATCAGCCCCAGCATTTT.

The V call is TRBV5-1, the J call TRBJ2-3; no clear D. Germline-derived CDR1 and CDR2 are SGHRS and YFSETQ. This CDR3 is 16 amino acids long. Trimming left V 0 bases short and J 6 bases short, with 17 bases between. The DNA for the CDR3 is TGCGCCAGCAGCTTGGGAGTTGATTGGTTGCGGGATACGCAGTATTTT. Translated: CASSLGVDWLRDTQYF.

Many counts were recorded for this clonotype. The chain recombines TRBV15 with TRBJ1-4, with 8 bases that match TRBD1. This CDR3 is 18 amino acids long. V was clipped by 5 bases and J by 5 bases; unmatched bases: 16. Germline values: CDR1 LNHNV, CDR2 YYDKDF (reference sequence). This CDR3 reads CATSASISQGALNEKLFF. CDR3 in DNA: TGTGCCACCAGCGCCTCCATCTCGCAGGGGGCGTTGAATGAAAAACTGTTTTTT.

The V and J genes are TRBV7-2 and TRBJ2-3; D is unclear. The CDR3 is made up of 14 amino acids. V gave up 0 bases and J gave up 4 bases, with 8 bases separating them. CDR1 is SGHTA and CDR2 is FQGNSA in the germline V gene. The CDR3 sequence: CASSLARMADTQYF. CDR3 in DNA: TGTGCCAGCAGCTTAGCCAGGATGGCAGATACGCAGTATTTT.

The chain is built from TRBV10-3 and TRBJ2-1, with 9 positions matching TRBD1. V trimming: 3 bases; J trimming: 7 bases; junction bases outside the gene matches: 7. Germline V CDR1 and CDR2: ENHRY, SYGVKD. The CDR3 runs to 15 residues. CDR3 amino acids: CAISEQGARSNEQFF. In DNA form, the CDR3 reads TGTGCCATCAGTGAACAGGGGGCGCGGAGTAATGAGCAGTTCTTC.

This clonotype turned up a few times. The rearrangement joins TRBV9 to TRBJ1-3; D call uncertain. V shed 4 bases and J shed 8 bases, with 13 bases lying between them. In germline, CDR1 is SGDLS, CDR2 YYNGEE. The CDR3 sequence is 13 residues long. The CDR3 is CASSPPPSDTIYF. In DNA form, the CDR3 reads TGTGCCAGCAGCCCCCCACCCTCCGACACCATATATTTT.

The table lists this clonotype with many counts. V usage is TRBV20-1 and J usage is TRBJ2-7; 11 bases match TRBD2. The V gene's germline CDR1 is DFQATT and CDR2 SNEGSKA (reference sequence). The CDR3 is 15 amino acids. With V trimmed by 3 bases and J by 3 bases, 7 bases remained unmatched. The CDR3 is CSARGTSGKFYEQYF. Here the CDR3 DNA reads TGCAGTGCTAGGGGGACTAGCGGAAAATTCTACGAGCAGTACTTC.

The rearrangement joins TRBV10-3 to TRBJ2-7; TRBD1 aligns across 10 bases. The CDR3 sequence is 14 residues long. Per germline, CDR1 ENHRY and CDR2 SYGVKD. Germline trimming cut 4 bases from V and 0 bases from J; bases unmatched to any gene: 0. The CDR3 bases are TGTGCCATCAGTGGGGACAGGGGCTCCTACGAGCAGTACTTC. Encoded protein: CAISGDRGSYEQYF.

This clonotype was detected a few times. The genes are TRBV19 and TRBJ1-3; D is unresolved. The CDR3 has 13 amino acids. Trimming took 1 base from V and 7 from J, leaving 8 bases between them. The germline V gene has CDR1 LNHDA and CDR2 SQIVND (reference sequence). CDR3 nucleotide sequence: TGTGCCAGTAGTATAGTCCCTGAGAACACCATATATTTT. It codes for CASSIVPENTIYF.

V usage is TRBV13 and J usage is TRBJ2-6; D might be TRBD2 (6 bases). The germline CDR1 and CDR2 sequences are PRHDT and FYEKMQ (reference sequence). Trimming pared 8 bases from V and 4 bases from J, leaving 18 bases between. The CDR3 sequence is 16 residues long. The CDR3 is CASSGLVPPGANVLTF. The CDR3 nucleotides read TGTGCCAGCTCGGGACTGGTCCCACCCGGGGCCAACGTCCTGACTTTC.

This clonotype was observed a few times. This chain joins TRBV24-1 and TRBJ1-1; D gene uncertain. CDR1 and CDR2 from the germline V gene are KGHDR and SFDVKD. The V gene lost 5 bases and the J gene lost 1 base, with 7 bases spanning the gap. This CDR3 is built from 13 residues. CDR3 sequence reads: CATSVGENTEAFF. Written as DNA, the CDR3 is TGTGCCACCAGTGTTGGGGAGAACACTGAAGCTTTCTTT.

To note about this clonotype: This clone may be a read error of a much larger clone one base away. This chain uses TRBV5-1 with TRBJ1-6; D ambiguous. This CDR3 is built from 13 residues. The germline V gene has CDR1 SGHRS and CDR2 YFSETQ. CDR3: CATSLDRSSPLHF. As DNA, the CDR3 is TGCGCCACCAGCTTGGACCGCAGTTCACCCCTCCACTTT.

The J gene is TRBJ1-1, the V gene TRBV2; no firm D call. The CDR3 contains 13 residues. V was clipped by 6 bases and J by 3 bases, with 11 bases between them. Germline V gene data show CDR1 as SNHLY and CDR2 as FYNNEI. The CDR3 loop is CASSRRFDTEAFF. Written as DNA, the CDR3 is TGTGCCAGCAGCCGGAGATTTGACACTGAAGCTTTCTTT.

The chain joins TRBV10-2 to TRBJ1-1, with D uncertain. Per the germline V gene, CDR1 is WSHSY and CDR2 is SAAADI. Trimming removed 8 bases at V and 0 bases at J, with 13 bases between. This CDR3 spans 14 amino acids. CDR3 nucleotide sequence: TGCGCCAGCCTTCCCGAGGATTTGAACACTGAAGCTTTCTTT. This gives the protein CASLPEDLNTEAFF.